These 31 T cell receptor beta chains share one sample of origin, sequenced in a study of blood T cell repertoires in COVID-19. Produced via immunoSEQ multiplex PCR; TCRdb's table is partial and in-frame only. Here the sample spans a few hundred thousand clones, about 86% being singletons. The sequenced material came from peripheral blood. These TCRs come from a woman in her forties or fifties with acute or convalescent COVID-19.

The V and J genes are TRBV5-4 and TRBJ2-2, with 9 nucleotides matching TRBD2. The CDR3 has 17 residues. Germline V gene lookup returns CDR1 SGHNT and CDR2 YYREEE (reference sequence). V lost 4 bases and J lost 5; bases outside the gene matches: 12. DNA of the CDR3: TGTGCCAGCAGCCCTGCGGGTAGCGGGAGAGGAACCGGGGAGCTGTTTTTT. The encoded protein is CASSPAGSGRGTGELFF.

This clone has more than one count but fewer than ten. The genes are TRBV5-1 and TRBJ2-1, with D perhaps matching TRBD1 (7 bases). CDR1 and CDR2 from the germline V gene are SGHRS and YFSETQ. V gave up 7 bases and J gave up 5 bases, with 13 bases separating them. The CDR3 has 13 amino acids. The CDR3 DNA reads TGCGCCAGCTGGAGGGACAGCAACAATGAGCAGTTCTTC. It is translated as CASWRDSNNEQFF.

This rearrangement joins TRBV9 to TRBJ2-2, with TRBD1 identical over 11 bases. Germline CDR1 and CDR2: SGDLS and YYNGEE. This CDR3 region has 17 residues. With V trimmed by 3 bases and J by 0 bases, 4 bases remained unmatched. CDR3 sequence reads: CASSAPGQGANTGELFF. CDR3 nucleotide sequence: TGTGCCAGCAGCGCGCCGGGACAGGGGGCGAACACCGGGGAGCTGTTTTTT.

The rearrangement links TRBV29-1 to TRBJ2-3; weak D call: TRBD1 (5 bases). Germline V gives CDR1 SQVTM, CDR2 ANQGSEA. The length of the CDR3 is 11 residues. V was shortened by 4 bases and J by 5 bases, with 7 bases between the two germline ends. CDR3 in DNA: TGCAGCGTTGGGACACAAGATACGCAGTATTTT. Translation gives CSVGTQDTQYF.

The CDR3 is CASSGPRRRGVEQFF. The CDR3 DNA reads as TGTGCCAGCAGTGGACCCCGCCGAAGGGGTGTAGAGCAGTTCTTC. The rearrangement joins TRBV27 to TRBJ2-1; D may be TRBD1 (5 bases). CDR3 length equals 15 residues. Germline V gives CDR1 MNHEY, CDR2 SMNVEV (reference sequence). V lost 5 bases and J lost 10, with 21 bases in between.

The chain has TRBV21-1 and TRBJ2-3; the DNA was not compared with TRBD2, the D call given in the table. TRBV21-1 is given as a pseudogene. The CDR3 runs to 17 residues. In nucleotides, the CDR3 is TGTGCCAGCAGCAAAAAAAGGGGGGGAAATAGCACAGATACGCAGTATTTT. Encoded protein: CASSKKRGGNSTDTQYF.

The gene calls are TRBV5-1 and TRBJ1-3; 8 positions match TRBD1. From germline, CDR1 is SGHRS and CDR2 YFSETQ. The length of the CDR3 is 16 residues. J was trimmed by 3 bases and V by 0 bases; bases with no gene match: 5. CDR3 nucleotide sequence: TGCGCCAGCAGCTTGGGCAGGGGGCATAGTGGAAACACCATATATTTT. Translation: CASSLGRGHSGNTIYF.

The chain couples TRBV11-2 to TRBJ2-5; unclear D gene. The germline V and J ends were trimmed by 4 bases and 6 bases, with 9 bases remaining between them. Per the germline V gene, CDR1 is SGHAT and CDR2 is FQNNGV. The CDR3 runs to 12 residues. For the CDR3, the DNA is TGTGCCAGCAGCTCACCCGAGAAGACCCAGTACTTC. This sequence encodes CASSSPEKTQYF.

The V call is TRBV10-3, the J call TRBJ2-2, with 8 bases identical to TRBD2. This CDR3 has 15 residues. J was trimmed by 0 bases and V by 6 bases; bases with no gene match: 3. Germline CDR1 reads ENHRY; CDR2 reads SYGVKD. Here the CDR3 reads CAISGLAANTGELFF. The DNA of the CDR3 is TGTGCCATCAGCGGACTAGCCGCGAACACCGGGGAGCTGTTTTTT.

A few counts support this clone. The gene calls are TRBV5-8 and TRBJ1-3; D is possibly TRBD1 (6 bases). Between the trimmed V and J ends, which lost 6 bases and 0 bases, there was a span of 10 bases. The CDR3 loop spans 14 amino acids. Germline V lookup: CDR1 SGHTS, CDR2 YDEGEE. CDR3 coding DNA: TGTGCCAGCACCCTAGGGGGCTCTGGAAACACCATATATTTT. It yields the protein CASTLGGSGNTIYF.

The chain links TRBV20-1 to TRBJ2-5; D ambiguous. Germline CDR1 DFQATT, CDR2 SNEGSKA (reference sequence). This CDR3 spans 11 amino acids. V was pared by 3 bases and J by 5 bases, with 7 bases between. DNA for the CDR3: TGCAGTGCTAGTATCCTGGAGACCCAGTACTTC. Translation gives CSASILETQYF.

The rearrangement uses TRBV6-6 and TRBJ1-1, with TRBD1 matching over 8 bases. The length of the CDR3 is 16 residues. Trimming cost V 4 bases and J 4 bases; bases outside gene matches: 11. The germline gives CDR1 MNHNY, CDR2 SVGAGI (reference sequence). CDR3 protein: CASSFFRDRLSTEAFF. In nucleotides, the CDR3 is TGTGCCAGCAGTTTCTTCCGGGACAGGTTATCCACTGAAGCTTTCTTT.

The chain uses TRBV7-2 and TRBJ2-1; 11 positions match TRBD2. V shed 6 bases and J 4 bases; nucleotides not matched to a gene: 2. The CDR3 spans 14 residues. CDR1 is SGHTA and CDR2 is FQGNSA in the germline V gene. The CDR3 loop reads CASRLAGVYNEQFF. The DNA of the CDR3 is TGTGCCAGCAGACTAGCGGGAGTATACAATGAGCAGTTCTTC.

This clone was found many times. The V and J genes are TRBV3-1 (or the pseudogene TRBV3-2) and TRBJ2-2; no clear D gene. Germline lookup yields CDR1 LGHDT and CDR2 YNNKEL (reference sequence). This CDR3 has 13 amino acids. V lost 3 bases to trimming and J lost 5 bases, with 7 bases between them. The CDR3 sequence: CASSHPGTGELFF. Here the CDR3 DNA reads TGTGCCAGCAGCCACCCCGGGACCGGGGAGCTGTTTTTT.

The CDR3 here is CASSLEGEGASYQETQYF. CDR3 DNA: TGTGCCAGCAGCTTGGAAGGGGAGGGTGCGTCTTACCAAGAGACCCAGTACTTC. This sequence joins TRBV5-6 and TRBJ2-5, with TRBD2 matching 7 bases. V trimming: 0 bases; J trimming: 0 bases; junction bases outside the gene matches: 11. Germline CDR1 is SGHDT and CDR2 is YYEEEE. The CDR3 loop spans 18 amino acids.

This chain joins TRBV2 and TRBJ1-3; D remains ambiguous. V was trimmed by 7 bases and J by 3 bases, leaving 16 bases between them. The CDR3 is 15 amino acids. The germline gives CDR1 SNHLY, CDR2 FYNNEI. CDR3 region: CASKLRPLDGNTIYF. The DNA of the CDR3 is TGTGCCAGCAAGTTGAGGCCACTGGATGGAAACACCATATATTTT.

This chain links TRBV27 with TRBJ1-6; D may be TRBD1 (5 bases). Germline-derived CDR1 and CDR2 are MNHEY and SMNVEV (reference sequence). Deletions cut 6 bases from V and 10 bases from J, with 10 bases between. The CDR3 has 12 amino acids. The DNA of the CDR3 is TGTGCCAGCAGAAGGGGAGGCTCACCCCTCCACTTT. Protein sequence: CASRRGGSPLHF.

Details on this clone: Different DNA sequences within this sample yield the same CDR3. The V call is TRBV27, the J call TRBJ1-5, with D maybe TRBD1 (5 bases). The CDR3 extends over 13 amino acids. Germline V gives CDR1 MNHEY, CDR2 SMNVEV (reference sequence). The V end was cut by 8 bases, the J end by 5 bases, with 13 bases between. The CDR3: CASSNRGDQPQHF. The CDR3 bases are TGTGCCAGCTCCAATCGGGGGGATCAGCCCCAGCATTTT.

V is TRBV18 and J is TRBJ2-7; D might be TRBD2 (7 bases). Trimming stripped 3 bases from V and 8 bases from J, with 17 bases between. Germline loops: CDR1 KGHSH, CDR2 LQKENI. This CDR3 has 14 residues. The CDR3 DNA follows: TGTGCCAGCTCACCTCTAGAATCGGGGGGCCAGCAGTACTTC. This encodes CASSPLESGGQQYF. Drawing the rest from reference TRBV18 and TRBJ2-7, the complete variable domain is NAGVMQNPRHLVRRRGQEARLRCSPMKGHSHVYWYRQLPEEGLKFMVYLQKENIIDESGMPKERFSAEFPKEGPSILRIQQVVRGDSAAYFCASSPLESGGQQYFGPGTRLTVT.

The chain carries TRBV19 and TRBJ1-2, with no clear D. The ends were cut back, 3 bases at V and 5 bases at J, with 7 bases in the middle. The CDR3 extends over 12 amino acids. Germline CDR1 LNHDA, CDR2 SQIVND (reference sequence). The CDR3 spells CASSIIGYGYTF. CDR3 nucleotide sequence: TGTGCCAGTAGTATTATCGGGTATGGCTACACCTTC.

Written as DNA, the CDR3 is TGCGCCAGCAGCCAAGATCTATCTGGAAACACCATATATTTT. It translates to CASSQDLSGNTIYF. The chain is built from TRBV4-3 and TRBJ1-3; no definite D call. The V end was cut by 0 bases, the J end by 1 base, with 4 bases between. The CDR3 loop spans 14 amino acids. CDR1 and CDR2 (germline): LGHNA, YSLEER.

V and J are TRBV24-1 and TRBJ2-3; 11 nucleotides match TRBD1. The germline V gene has CDR1 KGHDR and CDR2 SFDVKD. This CDR3 is built from 15 residues. V lost 6 bases to trimming and J lost 6 bases; unmatched junction nucleotides: 7. CDR3 sequence reads: CATSQRGQGADTQYF. CDR3 bases: TGTGCCACCAGTCAACGTGGACAGGGGGCCGATACGCAGTATTTT.

The J gene is TRBJ1-6, the V gene TRBV14; D unclear. The germline gives CDR1 SGHDN, CDR2 FVKESK. The CDR3 runs to 15 residues. V was shortened by 4 bases and J by 9 bases, with 16 bases between the two germline ends. Written as DNA, the CDR3 is TGTGCCAGCAGCCCGGATAGCAACCCAAGTTCACCCCTCCACTTT. Amino acid sequence: CASSPDSNPSSPLHF.

V gene TRBV19 combines with J gene TRBJ1-5; no firm D call. Germline CDR1 reads LNHDA; CDR2 reads SQIVND (reference sequence). The V and J ends lost 3 bases and 5 bases respectively, with 20 bases between them. The CDR3 runs 17 residues. CDR3 protein: CASSILGPSLEDQPQHF. The CDR3 region has the DNA TGTGCCAGTAGTATTCTTGGCCCGAGCCTCGAGGATCAGCCCCAGCATTTT.

The rearrangement joins TRBV10-3 to TRBJ2-1, with 8 bases lining up with TRBD1. Germline lookup yields CDR1 ENHRY and CDR2 SYGVKD. Germline trimming cut 0 bases from V and 7 bases from J; bases unmatched to any gene: 8. This CDR3 has 16 amino acids. The chain's CDR3 is CAISESLGQAGNEQFF. The CDR3 DNA sequence: TGTGCCATCAGTGAGTCACTGGGACAGGCTGGGAATGAGCAGTTCTTC.

This chain links TRBV10-3 with TRBJ1-4; D gene unclear. CDR1 ENHRY and CDR2 SYGVKD come from the germline V gene. This CDR3 region has 12 residues. Trimming took off 0 bases at V and 7 bases at J, with 3 bases between the two ends. CDR3 protein: CAISESSEKLFF. In nucleotides, the CDR3 is TGTGCCATCAGTGAGTCGAGTGAAAAACTGTTTTTT.

The chain links TRBV12-3 or TRBV12-4 to TRBJ2-3, with D possibly being TRBD2 (5 bases). This CDR3 comprises 13 residues. The V end lost 2 bases, the J end lost 5 bases, and 8 bases lay between the germline ends. This CDR3 is CASSLREGDTQYF. DNA of the CDR3: TGTGCCAGCAGTTTAAGAGAGGGAGATACGCAGTATTTT.

This chain joins TRBV30 and TRBJ1-3; D is uncertain. The CDR3 has 14 amino acids. V lost 0 bases and J 2 bases, leaving 8 bases between the germline ends. Germline CDR1 is GTSNPN and CDR2 is SVGIG (reference sequence). CDR3 in amino acids: CAWSVHVTGNTIYF. The DNA for the CDR3 is TGTGCCTGGAGTGTACACGTTACTGGAAACACCATATATTTT.

This chain connects TRBV7-9 to TRBJ1-3; tentatively, D is TRBD1 (5 bases). The CDR3 has 16 amino acids. CDR1 and CDR2 (germline): SEHNR, FQNEAQ (reference sequence). V lost 5 bases and J 0 bases, leaving 14 bases between the germline ends. CDR3 sequence reads: CASSPPGTYSGNTIYF. CDR3 coding DNA: TGTGCCAGCAGCCCCCCCGGGACTTACTCTGGAAACACCATATATTTT.

The rearrangement joins TRBV7-9 to TRBJ2-5; D might be TRBD2 (6 bases). The CDR3 is made up of 14 amino acids. V gave up 5 bases and J gave up 4 bases, with 14 bases separating them. The germline CDR1 and CDR2 sequences are SEHNR and FQNEAQ (reference sequence). CDR3 amino acids: CASSSNGGRETQYF. The CDR3 region has the DNA TGTGCCAGCAGCAGTAACGGGGGTAGAGAGACCCAGTACTTC.

This clone was seen a single time. Other DNA sequences in this sample translate to the same CDR3. The rearrangement links TRBV3-1 (or the pseudogene TRBV3-2) to TRBJ1-1; 8 nucleotides agree with TRBD1. V trimming: 1 base; J trimming: 4 bases; junction bases outside the gene matches: 2. The CDR3 has 14 residues. Germline assignment: CDR1 LGHDT and CDR2 YNNKEL (reference sequence). In DNA, the CDR3 is TGTGCCAGCAGCCAAGCGGACAGGGCCACTGAAGCTTTCTTT. Amino acid sequence: CASSQADRATEAFF.